This TCR beta chain is from a study of CD8+ T cells in alopecia areata. Whole-study results and caveats: Scalp lesions, especially in alopecia totalis/universalis, had higher clonality than normal scalp.

PBMCs were stained for CD3, CD4 and CD8, and CD4+ and CD8+ T cells were sorted. RNA was isolated and reverse transcribed to cDNA, the sequencing template. Sequenced by immunoSEQ multiplex PCR; TCRdb stores in-frame clones only, minus some. The repertoire consists of roughly 200,000 clones, with approximately 60% occurring once and the leading ten covering around 5.1%. This clone was recorded a few times. Its target is not known. Between the trimmed V and J ends, which lost 2 bases and 0 bases, there was a span of 5 bases. Germline CDR1 is SGHAT and CDR2 is FQNNGV. This CDR3 has 13 residues. Material: CD8+ T cells sorted from blood. This chain links TRBV11-2 with TRBJ2-7; D call uncertain. This clonotype was sampled from a human donor in good health. The CDR3 DNA reads TGTGCCAGCAGCTTACCAGGCTCCTACGAGCAGTACTTC. It translates to CASSLPGSYEQYF.